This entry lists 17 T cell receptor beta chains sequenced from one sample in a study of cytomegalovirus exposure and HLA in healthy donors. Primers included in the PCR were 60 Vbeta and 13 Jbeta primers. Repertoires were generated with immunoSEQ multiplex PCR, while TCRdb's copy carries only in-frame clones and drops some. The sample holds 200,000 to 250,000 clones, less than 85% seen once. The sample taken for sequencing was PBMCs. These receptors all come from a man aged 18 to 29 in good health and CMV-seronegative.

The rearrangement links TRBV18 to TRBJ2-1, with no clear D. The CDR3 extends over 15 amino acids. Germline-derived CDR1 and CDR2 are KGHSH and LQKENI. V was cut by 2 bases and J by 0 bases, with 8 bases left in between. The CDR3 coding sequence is TGTGCCAGCTCACCAGGGCAAGGCTCCTACAATGAGCAGTTCTTC. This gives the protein CASSPGQGSYNEQFF. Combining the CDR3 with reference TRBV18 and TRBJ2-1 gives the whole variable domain NAGVMQNPRHLVRRRGQEARLRCSPMKGHSHVYWYRQLPEEGLKFMVYLQKENIIDESGMPKERFSAEFPKEGPSILRIQQVVRGDSAAYFCASSPGQGSYNEQFFGPGTRLTVL.

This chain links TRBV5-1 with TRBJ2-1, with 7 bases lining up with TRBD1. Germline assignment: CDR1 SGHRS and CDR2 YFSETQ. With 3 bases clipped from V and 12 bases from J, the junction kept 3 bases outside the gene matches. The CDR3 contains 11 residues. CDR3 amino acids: CASSSRQGQFF. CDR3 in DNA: TGCGCCAGCAGCTCTCGACAGGGGCAGTTCTTC.

The CDR3 loop is CASSPTTSGSIETQYF. The CDR3 DNA follows: TGTGCCAGCAGTCCGACGACTAGCGGGAGTATAGAGACCCAGTACTTC. The V call is TRBV27, the J call TRBJ2-5; 12 bases map to TRBD2. The trim removed 5 bases at V and 4 bases at J, leaving 8 bases unmatched. Germline CDR1 reads MNHEY; CDR2 reads SMNVEV (reference sequence). This CDR3 region has 16 residues.

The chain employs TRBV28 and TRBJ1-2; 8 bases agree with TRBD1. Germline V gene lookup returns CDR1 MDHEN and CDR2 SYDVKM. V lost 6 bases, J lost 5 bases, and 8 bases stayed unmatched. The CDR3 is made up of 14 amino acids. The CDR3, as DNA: TGTGCCAGCAGACATACAGGGGGGGTTTATGGCTACACCTTC. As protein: CASRHTGGVYGYTF.

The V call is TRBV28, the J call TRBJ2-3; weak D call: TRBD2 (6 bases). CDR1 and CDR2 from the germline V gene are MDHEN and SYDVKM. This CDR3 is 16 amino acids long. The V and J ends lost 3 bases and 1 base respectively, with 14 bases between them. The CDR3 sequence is CASSLGGGAGTDTQYF. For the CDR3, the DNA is TGTGCCAGCAGTTTGGGGGGAGGCGCAGGCACAGATACGCAGTATTTT.

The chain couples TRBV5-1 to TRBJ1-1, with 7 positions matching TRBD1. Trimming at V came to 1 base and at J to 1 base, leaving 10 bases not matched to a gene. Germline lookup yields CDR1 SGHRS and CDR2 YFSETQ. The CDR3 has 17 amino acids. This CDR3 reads CASSLILTGSQNTEAFF. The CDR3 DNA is TGCGCCAGCAGCTTGATCCTGACAGGGTCCCAGAACACTGAAGCTTTCTTT.

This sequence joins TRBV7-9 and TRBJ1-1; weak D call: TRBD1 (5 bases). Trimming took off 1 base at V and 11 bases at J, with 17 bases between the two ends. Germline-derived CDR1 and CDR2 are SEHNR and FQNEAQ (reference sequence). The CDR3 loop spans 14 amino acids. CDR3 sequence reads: CASSLGLGLLRAFF. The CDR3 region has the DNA TGTGCCAGCAGCTTAGGCCTGGGACTTCTGAGGGCTTTCTTT.

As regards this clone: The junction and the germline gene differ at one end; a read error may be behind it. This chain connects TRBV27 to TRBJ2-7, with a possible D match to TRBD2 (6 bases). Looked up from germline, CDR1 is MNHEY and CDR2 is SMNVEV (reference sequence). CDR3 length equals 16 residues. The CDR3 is CAGSSPSSGYNYEQYF. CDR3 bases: TGTGCCGGCAGTTCCCCGAGTAGCGGTTACAACTACGAGCAGTACTTC.

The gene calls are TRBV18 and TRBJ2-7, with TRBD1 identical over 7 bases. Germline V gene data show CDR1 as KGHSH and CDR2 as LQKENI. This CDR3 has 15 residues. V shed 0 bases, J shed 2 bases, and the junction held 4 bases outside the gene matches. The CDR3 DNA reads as TGTGCCAGCTCACCACCGAAGGGGGCTGCCTACGAGCAGTACTTC. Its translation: CASSPPKGAAYEQYF. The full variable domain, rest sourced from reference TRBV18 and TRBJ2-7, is NAGVMQNPRHLVRRRGQEARLRCSPMKGHSHVYWYRQLPEEGLKFMVYLQKENIIDESGMPKERFSAEFPKEGPSILRIQQVVRGDSAAYFCASSPPKGAAYEQYFGPGTRLTVT.

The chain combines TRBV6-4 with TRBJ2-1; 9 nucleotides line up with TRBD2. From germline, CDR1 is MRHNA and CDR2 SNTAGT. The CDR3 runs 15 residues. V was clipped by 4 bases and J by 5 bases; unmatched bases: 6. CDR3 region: CASSALTSGHNEQFF. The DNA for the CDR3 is TGTGCCAGCAGTGCGTTGACTAGCGGCCACAATGAGCAGTTCTTC.

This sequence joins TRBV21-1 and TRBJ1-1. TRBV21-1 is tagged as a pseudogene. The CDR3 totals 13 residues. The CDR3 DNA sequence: TGTGCCAGCAGCAAAGCGCTCGGGGCTGAAGCTTTCTTT. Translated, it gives CASSKALGAEAFF.

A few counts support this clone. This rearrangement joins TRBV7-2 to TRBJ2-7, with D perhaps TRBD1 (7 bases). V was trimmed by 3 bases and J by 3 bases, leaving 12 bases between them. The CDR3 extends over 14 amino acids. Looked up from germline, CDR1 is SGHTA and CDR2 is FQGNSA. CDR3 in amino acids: CASSLGGQSYEQYF. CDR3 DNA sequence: TGTGCCAGCAGCTTGGGGGGACAGAGCTACGAGCAGTACTTC.

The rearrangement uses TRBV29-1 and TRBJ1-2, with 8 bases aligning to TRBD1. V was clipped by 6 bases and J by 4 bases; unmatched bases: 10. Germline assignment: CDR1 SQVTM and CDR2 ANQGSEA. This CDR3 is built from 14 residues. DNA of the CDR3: TGCAGCGTACCCGGACAGGGTGCCCTCTATGGCTACACCTTC. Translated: CSVPGQGALYGYTF.

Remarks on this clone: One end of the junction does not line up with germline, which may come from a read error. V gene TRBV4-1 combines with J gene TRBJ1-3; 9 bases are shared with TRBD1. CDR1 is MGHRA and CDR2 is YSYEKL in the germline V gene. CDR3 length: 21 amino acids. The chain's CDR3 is CASSQITGTGFSFGSENTIYF. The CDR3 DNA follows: TGCGCCAGCAGCCAAATCACCGGGACAGGGTTTAGCTTTGGCTCTGAAAACACCATATATTTT.

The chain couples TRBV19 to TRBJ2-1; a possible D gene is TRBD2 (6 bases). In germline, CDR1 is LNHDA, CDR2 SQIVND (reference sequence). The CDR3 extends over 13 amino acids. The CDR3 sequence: CAASTSKGGEQFF. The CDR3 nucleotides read TGTGCAGCGAGTACTAGCAAGGGCGGTGAGCAGTTCTTC.

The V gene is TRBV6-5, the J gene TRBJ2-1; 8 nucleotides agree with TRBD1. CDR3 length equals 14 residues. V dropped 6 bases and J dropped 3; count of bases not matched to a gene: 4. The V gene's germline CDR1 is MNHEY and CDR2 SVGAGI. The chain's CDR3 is CASSSGTGYNEQFF. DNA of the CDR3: TGTGCCAGCAGCTCCGGGACAGGCTACAATGAGCAGTTCTTC.

The CDR3: CASRGSGRTNEQFF. DNA for the CDR3: TGTGCCAGCAGGGGGTCAGGGCGTACGAATGAGCAGTTCTTC. The rearrangement links TRBV2 to TRBJ2-1; D may be TRBD1 (5 bases). Germline CDR1 is SNHLY and CDR2 is FYNNEI. V lost 6 bases, J lost 7 bases, and 16 bases lay in between. The CDR3 contains 14 residues.